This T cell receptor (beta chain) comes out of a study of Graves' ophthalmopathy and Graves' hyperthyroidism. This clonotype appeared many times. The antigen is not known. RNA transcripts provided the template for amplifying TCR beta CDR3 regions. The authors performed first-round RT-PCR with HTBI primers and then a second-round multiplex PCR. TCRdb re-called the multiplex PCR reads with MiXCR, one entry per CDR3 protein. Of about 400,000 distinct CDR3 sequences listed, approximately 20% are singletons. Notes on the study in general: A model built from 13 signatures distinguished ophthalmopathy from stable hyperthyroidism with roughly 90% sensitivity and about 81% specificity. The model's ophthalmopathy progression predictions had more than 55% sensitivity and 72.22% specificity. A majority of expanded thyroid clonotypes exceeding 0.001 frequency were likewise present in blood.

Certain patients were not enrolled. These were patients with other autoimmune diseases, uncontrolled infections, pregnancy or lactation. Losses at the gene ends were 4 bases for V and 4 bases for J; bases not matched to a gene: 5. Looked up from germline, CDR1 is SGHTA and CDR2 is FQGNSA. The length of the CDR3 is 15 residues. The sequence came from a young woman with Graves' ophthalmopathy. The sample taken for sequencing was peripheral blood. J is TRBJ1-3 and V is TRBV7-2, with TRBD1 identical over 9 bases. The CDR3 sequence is CASSSWTGAGNTIYF. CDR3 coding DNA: TGTGCCAGCAGCTCCTGGACAGGGGCCGGAAACACCATATATTTT.